Listed here are 28 T cell receptor beta chains from one sample, sequenced in a study of early T cells in non-severe SARS-CoV-2 infection. Using its own MiXCR run on the 5' RACE reads, TCRdb lists one record per CDR3 protein. This sample has 65,000 to 85,000 distinct CDR3 sequences; roughly 12% occur once, and the top ten carry around 1.1%. The source material was whole blood. These receptors were taken from an adult who was a healthcare worker with PCR-confirmed SARS-CoV-2 infection or an uninfected control (not recorded which).

This clonotype was picked up a small number of times. The CDR3 loop reads CASSYSAPTGELFF. The CDR3 DNA sequence: TGTGCCAGCAGTTACTCGGCCCCCACCGGGGAGCTGTTTTTT. This chain uses TRBV6-2 or TRBV6-3 with TRBJ2-2; unclear D gene. Trimming took off 0 bases at V and 4 bases at J, with 6 bases between the two ends. CDR1 is MNHEY and CDR2 is SVGEGT in the germline V gene. The CDR3 length is 14 residues.

This clonotype was detected only a few times. V gene TRBV11-2 combines with J gene TRBJ2-7, with 10 nucleotides matching TRBD2. With V trimmed by 0 bases and J by 2 bases, 4 bases remained unmatched. Looked up from germline, CDR1 is SGHAT and CDR2 is FQNNGV. This CDR3 region has 16 residues. CDR3 sequence reads: CASSLDLAGATYEQYF. The CDR3 region has the DNA TGTGCCAGCAGCTTAGATCTAGCGGGGGCGACCTACGAGCAGTACTTC.

Points on this clonotype: One junction end disagrees with the germline gene, perhaps due to a read error. The rearrangement links TRBV5-1 to TRBJ2-7; D unresolved. The CDR3 sequence is 13 residues long. From germline, CDR1 is SGHRS and CDR2 YFSETQ. The CDR3 region is CANSLGSSYEQYF. DNA of the CDR3: TGCGCCAACAGCTTGGGAAGCTCCTACGAGCAGTACTTC.

The chain employs TRBV20-1 and TRBJ1-1; no definite D call. This CDR3 has 15 amino acids. V dropped 4 bases and J dropped 5 bases, with 20 bases sitting between them. From germline, CDR1 is DFQATT and CDR2 SNEGSKA (reference sequence). The CDR3 region is CSATPTISGGTEAFF. CDR3 bases: TGCAGTGCTACTCCGACCATCTCAGGTGGGACTGAAGCTTTCTTT.

This clonotype was counted between two and nine times. V and J are TRBV11-2 and TRBJ2-7; TRBD2 matches at 12 bases. V dropped 5 bases and J dropped 2; count of bases not matched to a gene: 10. CDR1 is SGHAT and CDR2 is FQNNGV in the germline V gene. This CDR3 contains 17 residues. CDR3 region: CASSPLYRTSGTYEQYF. The CDR3 DNA reads TGTGCCAGCAGCCCCCTTTATCGGACTAGCGGGACCTACGAGCAGTACTTC.

The sample holds many counts of this clonotype. V usage is TRBV28 and J usage is TRBJ1-2; no firm D call. There are 12 residues in the CDR3. Trimming pared 3 bases from V and 5 bases from J, leaving 7 bases between. Germline V CDR1 and CDR2: MDHEN, SYDVKM. Here the CDR3 DNA reads TGTGCCAGCAGTTTCCGGGGTTATGGCTACACCTTC. It translates to CASSFRGYGYTF.

CDR3 in DNA: TGCGCCAGCAGCCTTGGAATAGGCCGGGGGAATTCACCCCTCCACTTT. Residues: CASSLGIGRGNSPLHF. The V call is TRBV5-1, the J call TRBJ1-6; a weak D match, TRBD1 (5 bases). V dropped 4 bases and J dropped 7 bases, with 18 bases sitting between them. The CDR3 runs 16 residues. Germline-derived CDR1 and CDR2 are SGHRS and YFSETQ.

This clonotype has only one observation. The chain recombines TRBV13 with TRBJ2-3; TRBD2 aligns across 9 bases. In germline, CDR1 is PRHDT, CDR2 FYEKMQ (reference sequence). CDR3 length: 18 amino acids. Trimming took 5 bases from V and 1 from J; bases not matched to a gene: 13. CDR3 nucleotides: TGTGCCAGCAGCATACGCCCAGGGACTAGCACACGCACAGATACGCAGTATTTT. This gives the protein CASSIRPGTSTRTDTQYF. Together with reference TRBV13 and TRBJ2-3, the CDR3 gives the full variable domain: AAGVIQSPRHLIKEKRETATLKCYPIPRHDTVYWYQQGPGQDPQFLISFYEKMQSDKGSIPDRFSAQQFSDYHSELNMSSLELGDSALYFCASSIRPGTSTRTDTQYFGPGTRLTVL.

This clonotype has a handful of counts. V and J are TRBV5-1 and TRBJ2-3; D not certain. The V end was cut by 4 bases, the J end by 0 bases, with 6 bases between. The germline gives CDR1 SGHRS, CDR2 YFSETQ. This CDR3 has 13 amino acids. CDR3 region: CASSVRSTDTQYF. Written as DNA, the CDR3 is TGCGCCAGCAGCGTGAGGAGCACAGATACGCAGTATTTT.

V is TRBV27 and J is TRBJ2-3; the D is unclear. Germline loops: CDR1 MNHEY, CDR2 SMNVEV (reference sequence). Deletions cut 3 bases from V and 0 bases from J, with 13 bases between. CDR3 length equals 16 residues. CDR3 region: CASSLARLPSTDTQYF. CDR3 bases: TGTGCCAGCAGTTTGGCGCGATTGCCTAGCACAGATACGCAGTATTTT.

This clonotype occurred many times. This chain joins TRBV11-2 and TRBJ1-1; TRBD1 is a possible D gene (5 bases). Germline V gene sequence: CDR1 SGHAT, CDR2 FQNNGV. This CDR3 contains 11 residues. Trimming left V 8 bases short and J 6 bases short, with 10 bases between. CDR3 sequence (DNA): TGTGCCAGCGGAAGGGGCGCTGAAGCTTTCTTT. Protein product: CASGRGAEAFF.

This clonotype was observed at least ten times. The chain is built from TRBV24-1 and TRBJ1-2; the D gene is possibly TRBD1 (6 bases). CDR3 length: 12 amino acids. V shed 1 base and J shed 8 bases, with 7 bases lying between them. Germline-derived CDR1 and CDR2 are KGHDR and SFDVKD. The CDR3 loop is CATSDFGGGYTF. The CDR3 nucleotides are TGTGCCACCAGTGATTTTGGGGGCGGCTACACCTTC.

The gene calls are TRBV29-1 and TRBJ2-7, with D possibly matching TRBD1 (5 bases). Per germline, CDR1 SQVTM and CDR2 ANQGSEA. The CDR3 sequence is 12 residues long. V lost 5 bases and J lost 5, with 13 bases in between. The CDR3 DNA reads as TGCAGCGTTCTAGGGGATACGGACGAGCAGTACTTC. It codes for CSVLGDTDEQYF.

The CDR3 bases are TGTGCCAGCACGGTTAGCGGGGAGCCCGGCGAGCAGTACTTC. Amino acid sequence: CASTVSGEPGEQYF. V and J are TRBV6-5 and TRBJ2-7; 8 bases fit TRBD2. The CDR3 covers 14 residues. The germline gives CDR1 MNHEY, CDR2 SVGAGI. The trim removed 7 bases at V and 6 bases at J, leaving 11 bases unmatched.

This chain uses TRBV7-2 with TRBJ2-7; D might be TRBD2 (6 bases). Per germline, CDR1 SGHTA and CDR2 FQGNSA. V was trimmed by 0 bases and J by 1 base, leaving 10 bases between them. This CDR3 comprises 15 residues. The CDR3 loop reads CASSLAPGASYEQYF. CDR3 nucleotides: TGTGCCAGCAGCTTAGCGCCGGGAGCATCCTACGAGCAGTACTTC. The variable domain in full, with the rest retrieved from reference TRBV7-2 and TRBJ2-7, is GAGVSQSPSNKVTEKGKDVELRCDPISGHTALYWYRQSLGQGLEFLIYFQGNSAPDKSGLPSDRFSAERTGGSVSTLTIQRTQQEDSAVYLCASSLAPGASYEQYFGPGTRLTVT.

This clonotype was seen more than once but under ten times. The chain employs TRBV28 and TRBJ1-6, with D unclear. Trimming took 3 bases from V and 7 from J, leaving 16 bases between them. The CDR3 is 16 amino acids. CDR1 and CDR2 from the germline V gene are MDHEN and SYDVKM. The CDR3: CASSLSPVGGNSPLHF. The CDR3 coding sequence is TGTGCCAGCAGTTTGAGTCCGGTAGGCGGAAATTCACCCCTCCACTTT.

Many counts were recorded for this clonotype. This chain joins TRBV29-1 and TRBJ2-1; D possibly matches TRBD1 or TRBD2 (6 bases each). The germline V gene has CDR1 SQVTM and CDR2 ANQGSEA. V dropped 5 bases and J dropped 2 bases, with 10 bases sitting between them. The CDR3 has 13 residues. The CDR3 bases are TGCAGCGTTATCGGGGGCCCCTACAATGAGCAGTTCTTC. Amino acid sequence: CSVIGGPYNEQFF.

This clonotype was recorded a few times. V usage is TRBV5-1 and J usage is TRBJ1-4; D remains unclear. V was clipped by 0 bases and J by 5 bases, with 11 bases between them. Looked up from germline, CDR1 is SGHRS and CDR2 is YFSETQ. CDR3 size: 15 residues. The CDR3: CASSLDDMVNEKLFF. CDR3 nucleotide sequence: TGCGCCAGCAGCTTGGACGACATGGTCAATGAAAAACTGTTTTTT.

This clonotype was observed at least ten times. The chain employs TRBV6-1 and TRBJ1-1, with D perhaps matching TRBD1 (5 bases). Trimming stripped 4 bases from V and 5 bases from J, with 26 bases between. The CDR3 is 18 residues long. From germline, CDR1 is MNHNS and CDR2 SASEGT. The CDR3 reads CASSVRTEVPGLRTEAFF. The CDR3 DNA follows: TGTGCCAGCAGTGTCCGGACGGAAGTCCCAGGGTTGAGGACTGAAGCTTTCTTT.

This chain joins TRBV10-3 and TRBJ2-1; a possible D gene is TRBD1 (7 bases). Germline V gives CDR1 ENHRY, CDR2 SYGVKD. The CDR3 has 16 amino acids. V lost 3 bases to trimming and J lost 1 base, with 13 bases between them. CDR3 sequence (DNA): TGTGCCATCAGTGATCCGACAGGGAGGTCCTACAATGAGCAGTTCTTC. Encoded protein: CAISDPTGRSYNEQFF.

This clonotype was counted only a few times. The chain links TRBV5-6 to TRBJ1-2; TRBD1 might be the D (6 bases). Trimming took off 6 bases at V and 5 bases at J, with 17 bases between the two ends. CDR1 and CDR2 from the germline V gene are SGHDT and YYEEEE. The CDR3 spans 14 residues. The CDR3 here is CASIPRGTTYGYTF. CDR3 bases: TGTGCCAGCATACCCAGGGGTACCACGTATGGCTACACCTTC.

This clonotype was counted ten times or more. This rearrangement joins TRBV12-3 or TRBV12-4 to TRBJ2-7; a possible D gene is TRBD1 (6 bases). The germline V and J ends were trimmed by 5 bases and 3 bases, with 14 bases remaining between them. This CDR3 is 14 amino acids long. CDR3 protein: CASSPPSGVYEQYF. As DNA, the CDR3 is TGTGCCAGCAGTCCTCCGTCAGGGGTCTACGAGCAGTACTTC.

This clonotype has more than one count but fewer than ten. V and J are TRBV7-9 and TRBJ2-5; tentatively, D is TRBD1 (6 bases). The CDR3 length is 14 residues. V was shortened by 2 bases and J by 2 bases, with 9 bases between the two germline ends. In germline, CDR1 is SEHNR, CDR2 FQNEAQ (reference sequence). For the CDR3, the DNA is TGTGCCAGCAGCTTACGGACAGTACAAGAGACCCAGTACTTC. Protein product: CASSLRTVQETQYF.

V is TRBV29-1 and J is TRBJ2-7, with 8 bases lining up with TRBD2. Germline-derived CDR1 and CDR2 are SQVTM and ANQGSEA. V was pared by 7 bases and J by 0 bases, with 5 bases of the junction left unmatched. There are 13 residues in the CDR3. The CDR3 DNA reads as TGCAGCGCCCATGCGGGAGGCTCCTACGAGCAGTACTTC. Protein: CSAHAGGSYEQYF.

The DNA of the CDR3 is TGTGCCAGCAGTTACCAGGAGGGACGGGGTTACACCATATATTTT. Translation: CASSYQEGRGYTIYF. The chain combines TRBV6-5 with TRBJ1-3; weak D call: TRBD1 (5 bases). The germline V and J ends were trimmed by 2 bases and 8 bases, with 16 bases remaining between them. This CDR3 has 15 amino acids. Germline CDR1 MNHEY, CDR2 SVGAGI.

This clonotype was seen ten or more times. The chain links TRBV19 to TRBJ2-1; no clear D. The CDR3 sequence is 15 residues long. Per the germline V gene, CDR1 is LNHDA and CDR2 is SQIVND (reference sequence). Trimming cost V 3 bases and J 0 bases, with 9 bases left between them. The CDR3 spells CASSIILSSYNEQFF. The CDR3 bases are TGTGCCAGTAGTATTATTCTCAGCTCCTACAATGAGCAGTTCTTC.

The V gene is TRBV27, the J gene TRBJ1-1; D unclear. Trimming removed 5 bases at V and 5 bases at J, with 18 bases between. The CDR3 covers 15 residues. Germline CDR1 MNHEY, CDR2 SMNVEV (reference sequence). The chain's CDR3 is CASSPMTPMGTEAFF. The DNA of the CDR3 is TGTGCCAGCAGTCCGATGACGCCTATGGGGACTGAAGCTTTCTTT.

This clonotype showed up many times. The chain uses TRBV18 and TRBJ1-3, with D possibly TRBD1 on 6 matching bases. With 4 bases removed from V and 0 bases from J, the gap between germline ends came to 13 bases. Germline values: CDR1 KGHSH, CDR2 LQKENI. The CDR3 contains 16 residues. CDR3 protein: CASSQRRDTSGNTIYF. CDR3 DNA sequence: TGTGCCAGCTCACAACGGAGGGACACCTCTGGAAACACCATATATTTT. Combining the CDR3 with reference TRBV18 and TRBJ1-3 gives the whole variable domain NAGVMQNPRHLVRRRGQEARLRCSPMKGHSHVYWYRQLPEEGLKFMVYLQKENIIDESGMPKERFSAEFPKEGPSILRIQQVVRGDSAAYFCASSQRRDTSGNTIYFGEGSWLTVV.